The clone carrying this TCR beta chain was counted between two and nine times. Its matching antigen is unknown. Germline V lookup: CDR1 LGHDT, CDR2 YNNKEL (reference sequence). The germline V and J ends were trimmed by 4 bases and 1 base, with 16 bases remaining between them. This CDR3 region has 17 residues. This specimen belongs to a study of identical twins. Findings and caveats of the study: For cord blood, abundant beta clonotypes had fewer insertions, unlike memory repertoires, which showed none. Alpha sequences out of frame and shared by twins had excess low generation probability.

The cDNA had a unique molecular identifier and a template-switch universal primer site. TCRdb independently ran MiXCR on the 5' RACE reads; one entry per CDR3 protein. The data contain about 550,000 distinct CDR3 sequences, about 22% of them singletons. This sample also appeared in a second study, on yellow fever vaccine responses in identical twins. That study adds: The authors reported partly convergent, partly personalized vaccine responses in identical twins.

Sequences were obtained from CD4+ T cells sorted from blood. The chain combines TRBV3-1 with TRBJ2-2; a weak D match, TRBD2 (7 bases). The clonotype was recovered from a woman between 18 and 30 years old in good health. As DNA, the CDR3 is TGTGCCAGCAGCCTCCCCCGGGGGGCGCAGAACACCGGGGAGCTGTTTTTT. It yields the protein CASSLPRGAQNTGELFF.